This TCR beta chain was identified during a study of cytomegalovirus exposure and HLA in healthy donors (TCRdb year 2017). About the investigation overall: According to a later analysis, the roughly 130 validation repertoires were produced on the same platform as the 666 repertoires of the first cohort. The study aimed to test whether cataloging public T cell receptors could reveal signatures of past pathogen exposure. Besides the first cohort of hundreds of subjects, a separate validation cohort made up of over a hundred different subjects was used. To predict cytomegalovirus infection status, the study brought together high-throughput TCR immunosequencing, statistical association of individual TCRs with disease status, and machine learning. Broad study findings and their caveats: It was suggested by the authors that the approach could potentially be generalized to other disease states and immunological phenotypes. A few of the identified cytomegalovirus-associated TCR beta chains were confirmed in vitro to be specific for cytomegalovirus antigens. A total of fewer than 200 TCR beta chains were listed by the study as associated with cytomegalovirus. Cytomegalovirus status was reported to be diagnosed by the classifier with high specificity and sensitivity in both the original and validation cohorts. Subsequent analysis determined that TCRs grouped into clusters in the first cohort also showed a tendency toward co-occurrence across the roughly 110 validation repertoires, and approximately 94% of cluster scores exceeded 0. The validation cohort had no HLA typing available for a later analysis, so co-occurrence within that cohort was assessed over all 120 or so repertoires. While some public TCRs were present in many individuals, most TCR sequences turned up only very rarely across donors.

The germline V gene (reference sequence) yields MNHEY for CDR1 and SMNVEV for CDR2. The CDR3 holds 14 amino acids from the cysteine to the phenylalanine. CDR3 DNA only is kept here, 42 bases in frame from base 1. After removal of 6 bases from V and 0 bases from J, the junction retains 1 base not matched to a gene. The protocol used for the library was the immunoSEQ multiplex PCR assay. The paper's data handling went like this. A statistical classification framework was developed to diagnose cytomegalovirus status using the catalog of TCR beta chain sequences. Entries here come from immuneACCESS through TCRdb and include only in-frame sequences with V and J called. Some clones fail to appear in such tables; in the studies checked, an unresolved V gene covers under half of the shortfall, and the cause of the remainder is unknown. That table gives V, J and clone size, and the DNA gave D and trimming. The sample table records tens of thousands of clones; under 96% of these occur just once. Roughly 4.5% of the sample lies in the top ten.

Donors formed part of the validation cohort, which comprised over a hundred subjects and was distinct from the first cohort of under 750 subjects. Comments on this clone: What this receptor recognizes is not known. There are no base qualities to consult, and no much larger clone falls within one base.

This clonotype was obtained from a woman under 30 in good health and CMV-seropositive. Sequencing was performed on PBMCs. The V and J genes are TRBV27 and TRBJ2-2, with 7 central nucleotides matching TRBD1. The DNA sequence is as follows: TGTGCCAGCAGGGGACAGACGAACACCGGGGAGCTGTTTTTT. Its translation is CASRGQTNTGELFF.